This T cell receptor (beta chain) was found in a study of blood T cell repertoires in COVID-19 (dated by TCRdb to 2019 to 2021). Study-wide context: Collaborator samples came from the United States, Italy and Spain and covered acute and convalescent phases of COVID-19. Deeply sampled blood TCRbeta repertoires from subjects exposed to, actively infected with, or recovered from COVID-19 were included in the dataset. The samples were drawn from two sources: the first 160 participants of the ongoing ImmuneRACE study, and 1,000 to 1,500 subjects contributed by 6 global collaborators. The repertoires were made available in a free public database intended to serve as a resource for research on the immune response to SARS-CoV-2. The material from the prospective study consisted of cDNA or gDNA derived from T cells, B-cell-depleted T cells, or PBMCs. Nearly every sample came with metadata listing a de-identified subject ID, COVID-19 status, age in years and sex. Where available, HLA class I and class II types were taken from metadata supplied by the sample provider and were not determined by assay-based typing. Broader findings and caveats from the paper: The amount of clinical and demographic metadata varied by source and participant and was provided uncurated.

TCRbeta CDR3 regions were amplified from genomic DNA using the immunoSEQ Assay, a bias-controlled multiplex PCR. Under the source paper's analysis protocol: The number of nucleated cells in each sample was estimated from the amplification of reference gene primers within the assay. Sequence reads were collapsed and filtered to measure the absolute abundance of every unique TCRbeta CDR3 rearrangement. For each sample, productive Simpson clonality was calculated by taking the square root of Simpson's diversity index across productive rearrangements. TCRdb's version of the immuneACCESS table is confined to in-frame rearrangements and falls short of the full clone set. An unresolved V gene accounts for under half of the shortfall where checked; the remainder is of unknown origin. The DNA gave D and trimming, while V, J and clone size come from that table. The sample yields 70,000 to 95,000 clones; 85% were counted once. The biggest ten clones account for approximately 12% of the sample.

Regarding this clone: Its target antigen remains unknown. No base quality information exists; no much larger clone differs at one position.

Taken from cysteine to phenylalanine, the CDR3 has 15 residues. The read is trimmed to its CDR3 DNA, 45 bases read in frame from base 1. Reading the germline V gene (reference sequence) gives CDR1 MNHEY and CDR2 SMNVEV. The V and J ends are trimmed by 4 bases and 1 base, leaving 13 bases between them. The collaborating institutions used their own protocols to collect whole blood in K2EDTA tubes. Collaborator samples were shipped for TCRbeta analysis as frozen whole blood, isolated PBMCs, or DNA extracted from either sample type. The chain uses TRBV27 and TRBJ1-1; TRBD1 is perhaps the D gene, given 6 matching bases. The origin of this receptor is a woman aged 70 to 79 with active or convalescent COVID-19. The sample comprised peripheral blood. CDR3 sequence: CASSSPETGNTEAFF. Read as DNA, the sequence is TGTGCCAGCAGTTCCCCGGAGACAGGGAACACTGAAGCTTTCTTT.